This record covers a single T cell receptor (beta chain). Its antigen is not known. This sample was taken from a study of OX40 agonist ivuxolimab in advanced cancers. Study information: Ivuxolimab, which is an agonistic anti-OX40 (CD134) antibody, was administered to the patients. Previous treatment with anti-PD-1, anti-PD-L1 or anti-CTLA-4 therapy was allowed; about 44% had received some. Findings of the study overall: At 0.1 to 3.0 mg/kg, clonal expansion of CD4+ and CD8+ blood T cells had occurred by week 6.

Sequencing used immunoSEQ multiplex PCR; TCRdb keeps in-frame clones, though not all of them. Of around 67,000 clones in the sample, less than 90% were seen once. V lost 5 bases and J 7 bases, leaving 23 bases between the germline ends. The CDR3 runs to 16 residues. CDR1 is LNHDA and CDR2 is SQIVND in the germline V gene (reference sequence). The receptor's source is an adult with an advanced solid tumor such as melanoma, head and neck, liver or kidney cancer. The V call is TRBV19, the J call TRBJ1-1; D perhaps matches TRBD1 (5 bases). This specimen was CD4+ or CD8+ T cells sorted from blood, taken in a trial of the OX40 agonist ivuxolimab. As DNA, the CDR3 is TGTGCCAGTAGTCCCCACCCTACAGGAGCGTGGAATGAAGCTTTCTTT. This translates into CASSPHPTGAWNEAFF.